These T cell receptor beta chains were read from a single sample in a study of cytomegalovirus exposure and HLA in healthy donors. Repertoires were generated with immunoSEQ multiplex PCR, while TCRdb's copy carries only in-frame clones and drops some. Among under 200,000 clones listed, 68% were seen once. The sequenced sample consisted of PBMCs. Receptors were obtained from a woman aged 40-49 years in good health and CMV-seropositive. The CDR3 runs from the conserved cysteine through the conserved F or W. Each record gives: CDR3 length, J gene, clone size, V gene, D gene, CDR3 protein, CDR3 DNA. D genes are given only for firm matches. The listing skips clone size in some rows; elsewhere it reads once, few, many or a size class.

14 | TRBJ1-5 | - | TRBV27 | - | CASRTGVGNQPQHF | TGTGCCAGCAGGACAGGAGTCGGCAATCAGCCCCAGCATTTT
13 | TRBJ1-1 | - | TRBV19 | - | CASSTALDSEAFF | TGTGCCAGTAGTACCGCCCTTGACAGTGAAGCTTTCTTT
13 | TRBJ1-4 | - | TRBV28 | - | CASSFTGREKLFF | TGTGCCAGCAGTTTTACCGGGAGGGAAAAACTGTTTTTT
15 | TRBJ2-5 | - | TRBV5-6 | - | CASSRQQFPRETQYF | TGTGCCAGCAGTAGACAGCAATTTCCCCGGGAGACCCAGTACTTC
16 | TRBJ2-7 | few | TRBV18 | TRBD1 | CASSPGGQGAAYEQYF | TGTGCCAGCTCACCGGGCGGGCAGGGGGCGGCCTACGAGCAGTACTTC
13 | TRBJ1-1 | - | TRBV28 | TRBD1 | CASNDRVGTEAFF | TGTGCCAGCAACGACAGGGTTGGGACTGAAGCTTTCTTT
14 | TRBJ2-3 | - | TRBV6-5 | TRBD1 | CASRDARGLDTQYF | TGTGCCAGCAGAGACGCCAGGGGGCTCGATACGCAGTATTTT
14 | TRBJ2-7 | - | TRBV18 | TRBD1 | CASSPWDRGGEQYF | TGTGCCAGCTCTCCCTGGGACAGGGGGGGCGAGCAGTACTTC
15 | TRBJ2-7 | - | TRBV5-6 | TRBD1 | CASSPTGGLTYEQYF | TGTGCCAGCAGCCCAACAGGGGGGTTGACCTACGAGCAGTACTTC
14 | TRBJ1-5 | - | TRBV10-3 | TRBD1 | CAISIGQGDQPQHF | TGTGCCATCAGCATCGGACAGGGAGATCAGCCCCAGCATTTT
13 | TRBJ1-1 | - | TRBV7-3 | - | CASSFQGNTEAFF | TGTGCCAGCAGCTTTCAGGGAAACACTGAAGCTTTCTTT
15 | TRBJ1-6 | - | TRBV28 | - | CASSTLSGANSPLHF | TGTGCCAGCAGTACCTTAAGTGGGGCCAATTCACCCCTCCACTTT
13 | TRBJ2-7 | few | TRBV6-6 | - | CASRPGGAYEQYF | TGTGCCAGCAGACCCGGGGGAGCCTACGAGCAGTACTTC
14 | TRBJ1-2 | - | TRBV5-4 | - | CASSFDQTNYGYTF | TGTGCCAGCAGCTTTGATCAGACTAACTATGGCTACACCTTC
15 | TRBJ1-1 | - | TRBV11-2 | - | CASSLYGSQDAEAFF | TGTGCCAGCAGCTTGTATGGCAGCCAGGATGCTGAAGCTTTCTTT
15 | TRBJ1-2 | - | TRBV6-5 | TRBD1 | CAISGGQGASYGYTF | TGTGCCATCAGTGGAGGACAGGGGGCTAGCTATGGCTACACCTTC
15 | TRBJ2-7 | - | TRBV13 | TRBD1 | CASSPGTGGRNEQYF | TGTGCCAGCAGCCCGGGGACAGGGGGAAGAAACGAGCAGTACTTC
18 | TRBJ1-2 | few | TRBV11-1 | TRBD1 | CASSLNRDRINPNYGYTF | TGTGCCAGCAGCTTGAACCGGGACAGGATAAACCCTAACTATGGCTACACCTTC
15 | TRBJ1-1 | few | TRBV6-4 | - | CASSDSRGGNTEAFF | TGTGCCAGCAGTGACTCAAGGGGGGGGAACACTGAAGCTTTCTTT
17 | TRBJ1-5 | - | TRBV28 | TRBD1 | CASSLWGTGASNQPQHF | TGTGCCAGCAGTTTATGGGGGACAGGGGCCAGCAATCAGCCCCAGCATTTT
14 | TRBJ2-7 | - | TRBV5-1 | - | CASSATVSSYEQYF | TGCGCCAGCAGCGCTACCGTGAGCTCCTACGAGCAGTACTTC
14 | TRBJ1-1 | - | TRBV6-4 | - | CASSDFPRNTEAFF | TGTGCCAGCAGTGACTTTCCTCGGAACACTGAAGCTTTCTTT
14 | TRBJ1-1 | few | TRBV7-3 | - | CASSLTGQNTEAFF | TGTGCCAGCAGCTTAACGGGACAGAACACTGAAGCTTTCTTT
17 | TRBJ2-5 | - | TRBV30 | TRBD2 | CAWSTNRLAGGQETQYF | TGTGCCTGGAGTACCAACCGACTAGCGGGGGGGCAAGAGACCCAGTACTTC
13 | TRBJ2-7 | once | TRBV10-3 | TRBD1 | CAAGRQGVHEQYF | TGTGCCGCCGGGCGACAGGGGGTCCACGAGCAGTACTTC
16 | TRBJ2-3 | - | TRBV19 | - | CASSNRGPRGTDTQYF | TGTGCCAGTAGTAACCGTGGGCCGAGGGGCACAGATACGCAGTATTTT
16 | TRBJ1-3 | - | TRBV18 | TRBD1 | CASSPGQGIKGNTIYF | TGTGCCAGCTCACCGGGACAGGGGATTAAGGGAAACACCATATATTTT
17 | TRBJ2-5 | - | TRBV7-6 | - | CASSAVLLTGIQETQYF | TGTGCCAGCAGCGCTGTACTCCTTACAGGGATCCAAGAGACCCAGTACTTC
12 | TRBJ1-2 | - | TRBV4-3 | - | CASSQDQGGYPF | TGCGCCAGCAGCCAAGATCAGGGTGGCTACCCCTTC
16 | TRBJ1-5 | once | TRBV6-6 | TRBD1 | CASSYSGQGIDQPQHF | TGTGCCAGCAGTTACTCCGGACAGGGCATTGATCAGCCCCAGCATTTT
15 | TRBJ2-1 | once | TRBV2 | TRBD2 | CASSAAGGSYNEQFF | TGTGCCAGCAGTGCTGCGGGGGGGTCCTACAATGAGCAGTTCTTC
17 | TRBJ2-1 | - | TRBV7-2 | TRBD2 | CASSLLLAGGLLNEQFF | TGTGCCAGCAGCTTACTGCTAGCGGGAGGATTGCTGAATGAGCAGTTCTTC
16 | TRBJ2-3 | - | TRBV9 | TRBD2 | CASSPRTSGAADTQYF | TGTGCCAGCAGCCCCAGGACTAGCGGGGCCGCAGATACGCAGTATTTT
14 | TRBJ2-5 | - | TRBV6-1 | - | CASHPSAGQETQYF | TGTGCCAGTCACCCCTCAGCAGGCCAAGAGACCCAGTACTTC
13 | TRBJ2-3 | - | TRBV6-1 | - | CASSGGSTDTQYF | TGTGCCAGCAGCGGGGGATCCACAGATACGCAGTATTTT
15 | TRBJ1-4 | - | TRBV6-5 | TRBD1 | CASSPPGQGERKLFF | TGTGCCAGCAGTCCACCGGGACAGGGGGAAAGGAAACTGTTTTTT
16 | TRBJ2-6 | few | TRBV5-4 | - | CASSLDPAGSQHVLTF | TGTGCCAGCAGCTTGGATCCCGCAGGGTCTCAGCACGTCCTGACTTTC
16 | TRBJ1-5 | - | TRBV16 | - | CASSQSTPQGNQPQHF | TGTGCCAGCAGCCAATCGACCCCTCAGGGCAATCAGCCCCAGCATTTT
13 | TRBJ2-1 | - | TRBV7-9 | TRBD2 | CASSGLAPCEQFF | TGTGCCAGCAGCGGACTAGCACCTTGTGAGCAGTTCTTC
15 | TRBJ1-4 | - | TRBV6-6 | - | CASSSDSPTNEKLFF | TGTGCCAGCAGCTCGGACTCTCCAACTAATGAAAAACTGTTTTTT
14 | TRBJ1-4 | - | TRBV10-3 | - | CAIKEAGDNEKLFF | TGTGCCATCAAGGAGGCAGGGGATAATGAAAAACTGTTTTTT
15 | TRBJ1-1 | - | TRBV6-5 | - | CASRPQTPENTEAFF | TGTGCCAGCAGACCTCAGACACCTGAGAACACTGAAGCTTTCTTT
14 | TRBJ2-3 | once | TRBV2 | - | CASSGITSTDTQYF | TGTGCCAGCAGTGGCATCACAAGCACAGATACGCAGTATTTT
14 | TRBJ1-5 | - | TRBV28 | TRBD1 | CASRSGGSSQPQNF | TGTGCCAGCCGGTCAGGGGGTTCGAGCCAGCCCCAGAATTTT
16 | TRBJ1-3 | - | TRBV5-1 | TRBD1 | CASSRGTADSGNTIYF | TGCGCCAGCAGCCGCGGGACAGCCGATTCTGGAAACACCATATATTTT
16 | TRBJ2-7 | few | TRBV6-5 | - | CASSYSIQGGAYEQYF | TGTGCCAGCAGTTACTCGATCCAGGGGGGTGCCTACGAGCAGTACTTC
16 | TRBJ1-3 | - | TRBV19 | TRBD1 | CASSTRTGPAGNTIYF | TGTGCCAGTAGTACCCGGACAGGGCCGGCTGGAAACACCATATATTTT
15 | TRBJ1-1 | - | TRBV11-2 | TRBD1 | CASSLGRGTDQKAFF | TGTGCCAGCAGCTTAGGGAGGGGGACAGACCAAAAAGCTTTCTTT
14 | TRBJ1-5 | - | TRBV18 | TRBD1 | CASSPGQGIQPQHF | TGTGCCAGCTCACCGGGACAGGGGATCCAGCCCCAGCATTTT
14 | TRBJ1-4 | - | TRBV19 | - | CASSIQVINEKLFF | TGTGCCAGTAGTATACAGGTTATAAATGAAAAACTGTTTTTT
13 | TRBJ2-3 | - | TRBV29-1 | - | CSVVLPGADTQYF | TGCAGCGTTGTTCTACCCGGGGCAGATACGCAGTATTTT
14 | TRBJ2-7 | - | TRBV6-5 | TRBD2 | CASSRTSGGYEQYF | TGTGCCAGCAGTCGGACTAGCGGGGGCTACGAGCAGTACTTC